This T cell receptor (beta chain) came from a study of response to subunit inactivated influenza vaccine (dated by TCRdb to between 2018 and 2020). With respect to the entire study: To follow how T cells responded to a trivalent subunit inactivated influenza vaccine, the researchers relied on deep quantitative profiling of the T cell receptor repertoire.

Including cysteine and phenylalanine, the CDR3 has 15 amino acids. Only the CDR3 DNA stays, 45 bases, in frame from base 1. CDR1 is given as SGHRS and CDR2 as YFSETQ, both from the germline V gene. Trimming takes 4 bases from V and 10 bases from J, and the germline ends sit 21 bases apart. This clonotype was counted a few times. Its specific antigen is unknown. No base qualities exist here, and no much larger clone lies one base off it. Study-level results and caveats: The authors suggested that each seasonal influenza vaccination may recruit only a limited number of new T cells.

Library construction relied on RT-PCR. Sequencing instrument: Illumina HiSeq 2500. In-frame beta chains were kept once TCRdb had trimmed the public reads at Q25 with fastp and called clones with MiXCR. Duplicate CDR3 protein sequences are folded into a single record with the most common DNA and genes. The sample table shows over 400,000 distinct CDR3 sequences, and 10% to 15% are seen once. The ten biggest clones cover around 14% of the sample. This specimen's time point label, per the study, means: 45 to 55 days after influenza vaccine administration. The chain joins TRBV5-1 to TRBJ2-1; a tentative D match to TRBD2 spans 6 bases. This receptor was identified in a middle-aged man who received an inactivated influenza vaccine. Donor details come from another sample of the same person, matched by shared clones. The sample consisted of PBMCs from blood, taken about 40 days after vaccination. The sequenced DNA: TGCGCCAGCAGCCTGGCGGCAATGGGGGGTGGGGAGCAGTTCTTC. Protein translation: CASSLAAMGGGEQFF.